A single sample is the source of the 12 T cell receptor beta chains below, sequenced in a study of T cell changes during pregnancy in multiple sclerosis. Data came from immunoSEQ multiplex PCR; TCRdb stores just in-frame clones and leaves some out. The repertoire holds 90,000 to 120,000 clones, with 85% to 95% as singletons. This specimen consisted of peripheral blood, obtained in the third trimester of pregnancy. Receptor source: a female donor in good health, enrolled as a control in a pregnancy study.

This CDR3 reads CASRGGQMDQPQHF. The DNA for the CDR3 is TGTGCCAGTAGGGGAGGGCAGATGGATCAGCCCCAGCATTTT. This chain joins TRBV19 and TRBJ1-5; D gene ambiguous. CDR1 is LNHDA, CDR2 SQIVND, per germline (reference sequence). This CDR3 is built from 14 residues. V was trimmed by 6 bases and J by 5 bases, leaving 14 bases between them.

The CDR3 DNA follows: TGTGCCAGTAGTTTTGGCAGGGAGGTTGACGAGCAGTACTTC. The encoded protein is CASSFGREVDEQYF. The J gene is TRBJ2-7, the V gene TRBV19, with a tentative D call TRBD2 (6 bases). Germline assignment: CDR1 LNHDA and CDR2 SQIVND (reference sequence). Trimming removed 5 bases from V and 5 bases from J, with 16 bases in between. The CDR3 contains 14 residues.

The rearrangement joins TRBV7-7 to TRBJ2-3, with D possibly being TRBD1 (6 bases). The CDR3 is 14 amino acids. The germline V and J ends were trimmed by 1 base and 1 base, with 6 bases remaining between them. Germline V gene data show CDR1 as SSHAT and CDR2 as FNYEAQ (reference sequence). CDR3 protein: CASSLDRGTDTQYF. DNA of the CDR3: TGTGCCAGCAGCTTAGACAGGGGCACAGATACGCAGTATTTT. Full variable domain (remainder filled in from reference TRBV7-7 and TRBJ2-3): GAGVSQSPRYKVTKRGQDVTLRCDPISSHATLYWYQQALGQGPEFLTYFNYEAQPDKSGLPSDRFSAERPEGSISTLTIQRTEQRDSAMYRCASSLDRGTDTQYFGPGTRLTVL.

V usage is TRBV5-4 and J usage is TRBJ2-7; D is unclear. The length of the CDR3 is 14 residues. Trimming took off 0 bases at V and 0 bases at J, with 7 bases between the two ends. Germline CDR1 and CDR2: SGHNT and YYREEE (reference sequence). DNA of the CDR3: TGTGCCAGCAGCTTGGCGGGTCACTCCTACGAGCAGTACTTC. Amino acid sequence: CASSLAGHSYEQYF.

This sequence joins TRBV2 and TRBJ1-2; 12 nucleotides agree with TRBD1. V was clipped by 7 bases and J by 7 bases; unmatched bases: 7. The CDR3 spans 14 residues. Germline CDR1 is SNHLY and CDR2 is FYNNEI. The CDR3 reads CASMGQGALAGYTF. The CDR3 DNA reads as TGTGCCAGCATGGGACAGGGGGCATTGGCTGGCTACACCTTC.

The chain recombines TRBV5-1 with TRBJ2-3; possible D gene TRBD1, 5 bases. The CDR3 covers 13 residues. Germline CDR1 is SGHRS and CDR2 is YFSETQ. The V end was cut by 4 bases, the J end by 5 bases, with 11 bases between. CDR3 in DNA: TGCGCCAGCAGCCCAGACAGTGGAGATACGCAGTATTTT. Its protein product is CASSPDSGDTQYF.

This sequence joins TRBV19 and TRBJ1-1; a possible D gene is TRBD1 (5 bases). Trimming removed 2 bases at V and 1 base at J, with 5 bases between. Germline lookup yields CDR1 LNHDA and CDR2 SQIVND (reference sequence). The CDR3 is 13 residues long. The CDR3 here is CASSIQGNTEAFF. The DNA of the CDR3 is TGTGCCAGTAGTATACAGGGGAACACTGAAGCTTTCTTT.

The chain links TRBV18 to TRBJ1-5, with D possibly TRBD1 on 5 matching bases. CDR1 and CDR2 (germline): KGHSH, LQKENI. V was shortened by 1 base and J by 1 base, with 8 bases between the two germline ends. CDR3 size: 15 residues. CDR3 region: CASSPLKGSNQPQHF. CDR3 in DNA: TGTGCCAGCTCACCACTGAAGGGGAGCAATCAGCCCCAGCATTTT.

The rearrangement joins TRBV5-4 to TRBJ2-3, with 8 positions matching TRBD1. V was pared by 4 bases and J by 2 bases, with 9 bases of the junction left unmatched. The CDR3 is 16 residues long. Germline loops: CDR1 SGHNT, CDR2 YYREEE (reference sequence). The CDR3 nucleotides read TGTGCCAGCAGCCCCACAGGGGGGATTTACACAGATACGCAGTATTTT. It is translated as CASSPTGGIYTDTQYF.

J is TRBJ1-6 and V is TRBV19, with unresolved D. Germline CDR1 LNHDA, CDR2 SQIVND (reference sequence). There are 13 residues in the CDR3. V was cut by 7 bases and J by 6 bases, with 10 bases left in between. Here the CDR3 reads CASNLLSNSPLHF. In nucleotides, the CDR3 is TGTGCCAGTAACCTACTGAGTAATTCACCCCTCCACTTT.

The CDR3 is CSVVSQGATYEQYF. DNA of the CDR3: TGCAGCGTCGTTAGCCAGGGGGCAACCTACGAGCAGTACTTC. The chain joins TRBV29-1 to TRBJ2-7, with 8 bases identical to TRBD1. From germline, CDR1 is SQVTM and CDR2 ANQGSEA. The CDR3 contains 14 residues. The junction had 9 bases not matched to a gene; V was cut back by 6 bases and J by 2 bases.

The chain couples TRBV5-1 to TRBJ1-6; D perhaps matches TRBD1 (5 bases). V dropped 0 bases and J dropped 7 bases, with 8 bases sitting between them. Per germline, CDR1 SGHRS and CDR2 YFSETQ. This CDR3 spans 14 amino acids. CDR3: CASSLEPGNSPLHF. The CDR3, as DNA: TGCGCCAGCAGCTTGGAGCCAGGGAATTCACCCCTCCACTTT.